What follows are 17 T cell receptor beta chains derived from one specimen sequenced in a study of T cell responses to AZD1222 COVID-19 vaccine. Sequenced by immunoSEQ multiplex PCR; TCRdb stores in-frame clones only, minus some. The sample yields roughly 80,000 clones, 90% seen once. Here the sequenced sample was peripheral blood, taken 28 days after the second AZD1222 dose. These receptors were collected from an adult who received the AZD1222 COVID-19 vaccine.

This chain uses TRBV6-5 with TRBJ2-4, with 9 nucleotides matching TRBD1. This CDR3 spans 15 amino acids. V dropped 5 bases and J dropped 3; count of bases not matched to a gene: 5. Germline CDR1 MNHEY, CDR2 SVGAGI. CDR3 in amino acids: CASSKQGASKNIQYF. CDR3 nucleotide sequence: TGTGCCAGCAGTAAACAGGGGGCAAGCAAAAACATTCAGTACTTC.

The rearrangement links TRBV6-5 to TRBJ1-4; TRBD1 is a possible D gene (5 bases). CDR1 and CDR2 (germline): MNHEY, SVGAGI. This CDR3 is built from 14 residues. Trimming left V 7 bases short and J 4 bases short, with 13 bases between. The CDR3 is CASTLTADNEKLFF. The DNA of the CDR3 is TGTGCCAGCACATTGACAGCGGATAATGAAAAACTGTTTTTT.

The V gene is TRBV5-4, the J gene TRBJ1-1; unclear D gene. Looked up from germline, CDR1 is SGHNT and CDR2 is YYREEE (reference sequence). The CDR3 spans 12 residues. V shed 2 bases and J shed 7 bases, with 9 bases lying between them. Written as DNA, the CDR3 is TGTGCCAGCAGCTTTTTGGCCGATGAAGCTTTCTTT. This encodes CASSFLADEAFF.

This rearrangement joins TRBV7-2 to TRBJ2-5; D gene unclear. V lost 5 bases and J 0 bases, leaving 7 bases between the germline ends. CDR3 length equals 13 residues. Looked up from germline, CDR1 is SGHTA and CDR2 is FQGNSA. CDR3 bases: TGTGCCAGCAGCCCCAACTACCAAGAGACCCAGTACTTC. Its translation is CASSPNYQETQYF.

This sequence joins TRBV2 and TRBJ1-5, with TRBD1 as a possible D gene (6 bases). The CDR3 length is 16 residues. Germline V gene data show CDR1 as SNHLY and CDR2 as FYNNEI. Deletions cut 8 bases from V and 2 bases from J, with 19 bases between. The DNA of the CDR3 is TGTGCCAGCGGAGAACAGGGTCTGTGGGGCAATCAGCCCCAGCATTTT. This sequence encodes CASGEQGLWGNQPQHF.

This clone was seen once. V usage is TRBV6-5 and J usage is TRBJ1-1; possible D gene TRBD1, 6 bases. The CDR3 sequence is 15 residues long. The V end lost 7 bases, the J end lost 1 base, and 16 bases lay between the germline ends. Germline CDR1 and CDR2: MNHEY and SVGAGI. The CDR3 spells CASMAQWGANTEAFF. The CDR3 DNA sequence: TGTGCCAGCATGGCCCAGTGGGGGGCGAACACTGAAGCTTTCTTT.

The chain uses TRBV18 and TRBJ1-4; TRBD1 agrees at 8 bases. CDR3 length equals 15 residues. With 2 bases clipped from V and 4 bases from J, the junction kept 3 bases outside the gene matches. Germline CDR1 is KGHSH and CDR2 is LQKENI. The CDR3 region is CASSPSGQVNEKLFF. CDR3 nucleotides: TGTGCCAGCTCACCATCGGGACAGGTTAATGAAAAACTGTTTTTT.

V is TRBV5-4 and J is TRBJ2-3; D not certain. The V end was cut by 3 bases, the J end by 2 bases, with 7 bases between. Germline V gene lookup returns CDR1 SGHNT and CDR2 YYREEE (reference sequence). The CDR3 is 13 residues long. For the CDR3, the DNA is TGTGCCAGCAGCTCACTCTCCACAGATACGCAGTATTTT. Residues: CASSSLSTDTQYF.

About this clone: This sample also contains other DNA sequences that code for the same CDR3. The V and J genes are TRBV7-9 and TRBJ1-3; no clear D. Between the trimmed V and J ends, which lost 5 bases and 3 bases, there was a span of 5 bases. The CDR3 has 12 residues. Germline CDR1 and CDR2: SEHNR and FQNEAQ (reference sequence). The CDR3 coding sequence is TGTGCCAGCAGCCTGGATGGAAACACCATATATTTT. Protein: CASSLDGNTIYF. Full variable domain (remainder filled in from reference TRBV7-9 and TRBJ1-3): DTGVSQNPRHKITKRGQNVTFRCDPISEHNRLYWYRQTLGQGPEFLTYFQNEAQLEKSRLLSDRFSAERPKGSFSTLEIQRTEQGDSAMYLCASSLDGNTIYFGEGSWLTVV.

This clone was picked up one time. The CDR3 nucleotides read TGTGCCAGCAGCGTAGTAGAAAATGAGCAGTTCTTC. It encodes CASSVVENEQFF. This chain uses TRBV9 with TRBJ2-1; the D is unclear. This CDR3 is built from 12 residues. Trimming cost V 0 bases and J 7 bases, with 5 bases left between them. Germline CDR1 SGDLS, CDR2 YYNGEE.

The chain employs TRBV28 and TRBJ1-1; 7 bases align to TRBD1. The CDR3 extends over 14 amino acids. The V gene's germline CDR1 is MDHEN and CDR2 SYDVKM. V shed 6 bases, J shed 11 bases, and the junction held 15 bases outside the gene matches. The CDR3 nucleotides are TGTGCCAGCAGGACAGAACTAAGGAGGGGGCATGCTTTCTTT. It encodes CASRTELRRGHAFF.

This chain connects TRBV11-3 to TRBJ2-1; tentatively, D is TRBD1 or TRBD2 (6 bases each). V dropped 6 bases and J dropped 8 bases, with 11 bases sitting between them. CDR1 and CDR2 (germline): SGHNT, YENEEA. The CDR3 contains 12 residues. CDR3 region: CASRGRGDEQFF. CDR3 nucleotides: TGTGCCAGCAGAGGTAGGGGGGATGAGCAGTTCTTC.

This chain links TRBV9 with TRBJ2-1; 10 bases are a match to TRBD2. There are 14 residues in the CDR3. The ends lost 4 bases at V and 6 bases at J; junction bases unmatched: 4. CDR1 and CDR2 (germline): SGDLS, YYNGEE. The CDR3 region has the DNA TGTGCCAGCAGCTCCTGGACTAGCGGCAATGAGCAGTTCTTC. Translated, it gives CASSSWTSGNEQFF.

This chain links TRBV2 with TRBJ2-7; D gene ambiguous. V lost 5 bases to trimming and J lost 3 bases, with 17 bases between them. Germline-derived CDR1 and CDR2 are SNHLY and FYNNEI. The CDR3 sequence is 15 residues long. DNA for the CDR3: TGTGCCAGCAGTCCTCAGGACGGTGGATACTACGAGCAGTACTTC. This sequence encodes CASSPQDGGYYEQYF.

The CDR3 DNA is TGTGCCAGCAGCCCTAGGACAGGAACTAATGAAAAACTGTTTTTT. This codes for CASSPRTGTNEKLFF. This chain uses TRBV9 with TRBJ1-4; 7 bases map to TRBD1. The CDR3 is 15 residues long. V was pared by 4 bases and J by 1 base, with 4 bases of the junction left unmatched. Germline loops: CDR1 SGDLS, CDR2 YYNGEE. Complete variable domain (other parts from reference TRBV9 and TRBJ1-4): DSGVTQTPKHLITATGQRVTLRCSPRSGDLSVYWYQQSLDQGLQFLIQYYNGEERAKGNILERFSAQQFPDLHSELNLSSLELGDSALYFCASSPRTGTNEKLFFGSGTQLSVL.

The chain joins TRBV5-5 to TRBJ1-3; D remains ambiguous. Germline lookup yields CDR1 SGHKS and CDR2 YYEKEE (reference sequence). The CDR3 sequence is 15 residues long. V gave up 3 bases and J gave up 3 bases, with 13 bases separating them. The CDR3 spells CASSYDAGSGNTIYF. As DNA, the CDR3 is TGTGCCAGCAGCTACGATGCCGGGAGTGGAAACACCATATATTTT.

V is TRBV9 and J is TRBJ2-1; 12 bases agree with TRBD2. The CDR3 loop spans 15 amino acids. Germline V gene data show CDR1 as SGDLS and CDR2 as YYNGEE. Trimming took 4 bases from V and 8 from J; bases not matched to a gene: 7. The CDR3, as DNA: TGTGCCAGCAGCAGCGTACTAGCGGGGGGCGATGAGCAGTTCTTC. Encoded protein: CASSSVLAGGDEQFF. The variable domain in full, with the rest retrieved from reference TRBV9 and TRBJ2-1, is DSGVTQTPKHLITATGQRVTLRCSPRSGDLSVYWYQQSLDQGLQFLIQYYNGEERAKGNILERFSAQQFPDLHSELNLSSLELGDSALYFCASSSVLAGGDEQFFGPGTRLTVL.